These 3 T cell receptor beta chains were all obtained from the same sample, sequenced in a study of blood T cell repertoires in COVID-19. Repertoires were generated with immunoSEQ multiplex PCR, while TCRdb's copy carries only in-frame clones and drops some. The data show about 180,000 clones, more than 90% seen once. Sequenced sample: peripheral blood. These receptor sequences come from a man in his forties or fifties with acute or convalescent COVID-19.

V gene TRBV28 combines with J gene TRBJ1-4, with TRBD1 matching over 7 bases. The germline gives CDR1 MDHEN, CDR2 SYDVKM. V dropped 5 bases and J dropped 0; count of bases not matched to a gene: 9. The CDR3 runs 17 residues. CDR3 coding DNA: TGTGCCAGCAGTGAACTGACAGGGTTTGCAACTAATGAAAAACTGTTTTTT. As protein: CASSELTGFATNEKLFF.

This sequence joins TRBV6-5 and TRBJ2-7, with D hard to call. Trimming took 8 bases from V and 3 from J, leaving 17 bases between them. The CDR3 loop spans 14 amino acids. CDR1 is MNHEY and CDR2 is SVGAGI in the germline V gene. CDR3 sequence: CASVSWADHYEQYV. The CDR3 bases are TGTGCCAGCGTCTCGTGGGCTGACCACTACGAGCAGTACGTC.

V is TRBV30 and J is TRBJ1-5; 7 bases fit TRBD1. Per germline, CDR1 GTSNPN and CDR2 SVGIG (reference sequence). This CDR3 spans 12 amino acids. The trim removed 5 bases at V and 8 bases at J, leaving 6 bases unmatched. The CDR3 sequence is CAWQQGNKPQHF. The CDR3 DNA follows: TGTGCCTGGCAACAGGGGAACAAGCCCCAGCATTTT.